One T cell receptor (beta chain) is described in this entry. Per the study methods: Estimation of nucleated cell counts was performed using reference gene primer amplification. Generated by immunoSEQ multiplex PCR, the TCRdb table keeps only in-frame clones and is missing some. That table gives V, J and clone size, and the DNA gave D and trimming. The profile shows roughly 80,000 clones, roughly 80% of them singletons. This sample was included in a study of blood T cell repertoires in COVID-19. Study details: Acute and convalescent COVID-19 specimens originated in the United States, Italy and Spain. In each case, the material was cDNA or gDNA derived from T cells, B-cell-depleted T cells, or PBMCs.

Trimming at V came to 7 bases and at J to 0 bases, leaving 4 bases not matched to a gene. The CDR3 runs to 15 residues. CDR1 MNHEY and CDR2 SVGAGI come from the germline V gene. Input material: peripheral blood. This receptor was identified in a woman aged 55-75 years with acute or convalescent COVID-19. The chain employs TRBV6-5 and TRBJ2-2, with TRBD2 matching 8 bases. This chain's CDR3 is CASKPGLANTGELFF. The CDR3 bases are TGTGCCAGCAAACCGGGACTAGCGAACACCGGGGAGCTGTTTTTT.